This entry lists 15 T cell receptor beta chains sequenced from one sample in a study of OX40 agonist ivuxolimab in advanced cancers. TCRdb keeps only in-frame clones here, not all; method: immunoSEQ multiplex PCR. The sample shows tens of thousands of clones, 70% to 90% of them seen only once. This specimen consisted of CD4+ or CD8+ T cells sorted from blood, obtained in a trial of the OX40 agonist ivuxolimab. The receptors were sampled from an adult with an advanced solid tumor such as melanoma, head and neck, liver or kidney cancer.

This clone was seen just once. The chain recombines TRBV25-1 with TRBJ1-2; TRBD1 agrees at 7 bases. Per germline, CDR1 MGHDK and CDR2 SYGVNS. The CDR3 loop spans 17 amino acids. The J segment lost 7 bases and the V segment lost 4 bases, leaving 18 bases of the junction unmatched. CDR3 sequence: CASSGGKGAFIGTGYTF. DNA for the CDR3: TGTGCCAGCAGTGGCGGGAAGGGGGCGTTCATTGGGACTGGCTACACCTTC.

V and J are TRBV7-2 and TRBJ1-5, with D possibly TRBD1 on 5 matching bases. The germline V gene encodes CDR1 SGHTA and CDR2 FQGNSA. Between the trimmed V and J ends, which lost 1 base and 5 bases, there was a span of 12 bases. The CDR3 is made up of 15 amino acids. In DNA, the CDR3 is TGTGCCAGCAGCTTAGAGGGTCAGGGATATCAGCCCCAGCATTTT. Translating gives CASSLEGQGYQPQHF.

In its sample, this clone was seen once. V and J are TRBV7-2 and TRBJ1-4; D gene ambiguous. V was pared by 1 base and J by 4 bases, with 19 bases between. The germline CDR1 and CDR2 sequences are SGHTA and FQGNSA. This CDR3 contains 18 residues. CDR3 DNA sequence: TGTGCCAGCAGCTTAGAATCAGACCTTACATCGGGTAATGAAAAACTGTTTTTT. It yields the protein CASSLESDLTSGNEKLFF.

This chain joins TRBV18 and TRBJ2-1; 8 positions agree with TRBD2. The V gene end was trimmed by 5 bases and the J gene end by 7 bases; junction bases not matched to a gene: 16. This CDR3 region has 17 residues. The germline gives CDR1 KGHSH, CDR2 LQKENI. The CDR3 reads CASSSTLRQREWNEQFF. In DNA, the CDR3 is TGTGCCAGCTCATCAACCCTAAGGCAGCGGGAGTGGAATGAGCAGTTCTTC.

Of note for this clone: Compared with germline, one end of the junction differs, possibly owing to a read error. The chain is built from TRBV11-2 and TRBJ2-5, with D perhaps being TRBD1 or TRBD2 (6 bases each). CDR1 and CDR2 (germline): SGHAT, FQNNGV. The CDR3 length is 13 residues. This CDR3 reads CASTLGGGETQYF. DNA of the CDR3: TGTGCCAGCACCTTAGGAGGGGGAGAGACCCAGTACTTC.

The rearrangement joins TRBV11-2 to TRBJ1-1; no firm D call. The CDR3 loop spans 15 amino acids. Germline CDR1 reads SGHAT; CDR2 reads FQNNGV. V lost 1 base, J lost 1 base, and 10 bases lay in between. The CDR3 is CASSLVTGRNTEAFF. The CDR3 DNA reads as TGTGCCAGCAGCTTAGTTACGGGGAGGAACACTGAAGCTTTCTTT.

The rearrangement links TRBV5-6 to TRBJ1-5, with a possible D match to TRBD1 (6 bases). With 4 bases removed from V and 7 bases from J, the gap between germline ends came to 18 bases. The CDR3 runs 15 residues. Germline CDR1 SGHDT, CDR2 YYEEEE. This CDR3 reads CASSVGTGGWQPQHF. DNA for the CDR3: TGTGCCAGCAGCGTGGGAACTGGGGGCTGGCAGCCCCAGCATTTT.

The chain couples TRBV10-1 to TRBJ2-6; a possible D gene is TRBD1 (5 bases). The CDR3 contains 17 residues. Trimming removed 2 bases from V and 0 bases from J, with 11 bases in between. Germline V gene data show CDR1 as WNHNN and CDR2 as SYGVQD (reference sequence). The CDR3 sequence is CASSEDSPRSGANVLTF. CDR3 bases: TGCGCCAGCAGTGAGGACAGCCCCCGCTCTGGGGCCAACGTCCTGACTTTC.

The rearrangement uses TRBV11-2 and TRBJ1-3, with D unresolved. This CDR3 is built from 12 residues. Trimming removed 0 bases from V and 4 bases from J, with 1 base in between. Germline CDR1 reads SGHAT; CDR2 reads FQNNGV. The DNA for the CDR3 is TGTGCCAGCAGCTTAGAAGGAAACACCATATATTTT. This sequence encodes CASSLEGNTIYF.

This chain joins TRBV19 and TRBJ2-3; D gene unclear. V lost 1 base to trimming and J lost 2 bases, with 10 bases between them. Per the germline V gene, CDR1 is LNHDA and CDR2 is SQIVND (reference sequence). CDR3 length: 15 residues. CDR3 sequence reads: CASSIGNLPTDTQYF. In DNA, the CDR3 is TGTGCCAGTAGTATAGGGAACCTCCCCACAGATACGCAGTATTTT. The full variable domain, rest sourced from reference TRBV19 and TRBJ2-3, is DGGITQSPKYLFRKEGQNVTLSCEQNLNHDAMYWYRQDPGQGLRLIYYSQIVNDFQKGDIAEGYSVSREKKESFPLTVTSAQKNPTAFYLCASSIGNLPTDTQYFGPGTRLTVL.

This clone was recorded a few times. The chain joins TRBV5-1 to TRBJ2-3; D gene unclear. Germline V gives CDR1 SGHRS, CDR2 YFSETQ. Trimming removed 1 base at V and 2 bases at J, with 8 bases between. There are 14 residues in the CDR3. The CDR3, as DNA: TGCGCCAGCAGCTTGCAGGCAGCCACAGATACGCAGTATTTT. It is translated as CASSLQAATDTQYF.

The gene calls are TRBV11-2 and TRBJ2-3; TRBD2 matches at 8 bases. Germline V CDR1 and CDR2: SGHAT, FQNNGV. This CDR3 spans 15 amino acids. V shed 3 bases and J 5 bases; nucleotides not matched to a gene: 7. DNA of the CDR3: TGTGCCAGCAGCTTTTCCGGGAGGGAGGAAGATACGCAGTATTTT. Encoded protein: CASSFSGREEDTQYF.

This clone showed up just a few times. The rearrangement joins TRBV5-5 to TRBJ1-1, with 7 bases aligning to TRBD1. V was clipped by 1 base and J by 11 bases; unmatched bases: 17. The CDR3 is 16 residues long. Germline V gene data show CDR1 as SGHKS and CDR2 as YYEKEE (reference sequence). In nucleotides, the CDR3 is TGTGCCAGCAGCTTGAGCCCCACCGACAGGGCAAGTTGGGCTTTCTTT. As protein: CASSLSPTDRASWAFF.

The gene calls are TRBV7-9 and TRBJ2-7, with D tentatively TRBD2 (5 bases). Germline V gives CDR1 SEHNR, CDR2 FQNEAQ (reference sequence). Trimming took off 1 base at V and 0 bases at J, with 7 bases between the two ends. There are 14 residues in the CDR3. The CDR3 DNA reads TGTGCCAGCAGCTTAGACGGGATCTCCTACGAGCAGTACTTC. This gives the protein CASSLDGISYEQYF.

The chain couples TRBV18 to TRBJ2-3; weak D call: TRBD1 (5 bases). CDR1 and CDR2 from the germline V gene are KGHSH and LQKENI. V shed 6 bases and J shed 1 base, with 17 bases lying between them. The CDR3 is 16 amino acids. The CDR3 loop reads CASSPGSGVGTDTQYF. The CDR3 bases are TGTGCCAGCTCCCCAGGGTCCGGAGTCGGCACAGATACGCAGTATTTT.